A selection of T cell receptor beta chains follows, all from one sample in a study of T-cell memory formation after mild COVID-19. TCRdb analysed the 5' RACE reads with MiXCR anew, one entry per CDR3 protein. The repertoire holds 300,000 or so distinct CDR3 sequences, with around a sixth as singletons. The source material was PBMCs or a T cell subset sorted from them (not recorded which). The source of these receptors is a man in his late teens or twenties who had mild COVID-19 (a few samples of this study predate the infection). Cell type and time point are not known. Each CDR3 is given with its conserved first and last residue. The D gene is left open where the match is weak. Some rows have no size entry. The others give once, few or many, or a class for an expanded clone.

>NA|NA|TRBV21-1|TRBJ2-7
CASSKAQGAYEQYF
TGTGCCAGCAGCAAAGCTCAGGGGGCCTACGAGCAGTACTTC
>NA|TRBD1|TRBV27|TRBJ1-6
CASSSTGNYNSPLHF
TGTGCCAGCAGTTCGACAGGGAATTATAATTCACCCCTCCACTTT
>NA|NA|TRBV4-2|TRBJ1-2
CASSQDQQALPIGGYTF
TGTGCCAGCAGCCAAGATCAACAGGCACTGCCGATTGGGGGCTACACCTTC
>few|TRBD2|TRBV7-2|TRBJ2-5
CASSLMGGSHETQYF
TGTGCCAGCAGCTTAATGGGGGGGTCTCACGAGACCCAGTACTTC
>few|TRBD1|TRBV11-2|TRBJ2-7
CASSASGTGLEQYF
TGTGCCAGCAGCGCATCCGGGACAGGACTCGAGCAGTACTTC
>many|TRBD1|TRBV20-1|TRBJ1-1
CSASQVDRANTEAFF
TGCAGTGCTAGTCAGGTGGACAGGGCGAACACTGAAGCTTTCTTT
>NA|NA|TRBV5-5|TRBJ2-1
CASSFRELQFF
TGTGCCAGCAGCTTCAGGGAGTTGCAGTTCTTC
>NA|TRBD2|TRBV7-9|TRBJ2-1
CASSSSGGPYNEQFF
TGTGCCAGCAGCAGTAGCGGGGGGCCTTACAATGAGCAGTTCTTC
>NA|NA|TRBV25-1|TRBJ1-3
CASSESLSGNTIYF
TGTGCCAGCAGTGAGAGTCTTTCTGGAAACACCATATATTTT
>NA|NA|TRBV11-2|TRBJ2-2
CASSSRRSNTGELFF
TGTGCCAGCAGCTCCCGTCGATCAAACACCGGGGAGCTGTTTTTT
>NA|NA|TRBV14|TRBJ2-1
CASSQGTVRGEQFF
TGTGCCAGCAGCCAAGGAACGGTAAGGGGTGAGCAGTTCTTC
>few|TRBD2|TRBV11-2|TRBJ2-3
CASRFGDGLAVDDTQYF
TGTGCCAGCCGCTTCGGCGACGGACTAGCCGTGGATGATACGCAGTATTTT
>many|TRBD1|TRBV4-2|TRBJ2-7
CASSQVSGQGGTYEQYF
TGTGCCAGCAGCCAAGTGTCGGGACAGGGAGGAACCTACGAGCAGTACTTC
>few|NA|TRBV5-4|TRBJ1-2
CASGSDSQYGYTF
TGTGCCAGCGGCTCGGACAGCCAATATGGCTACACCTTC
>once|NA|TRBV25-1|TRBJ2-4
CASTGVENIQYF
TGTGCCAGCACGGGGGTCGAAAACATTCAGTACTTC
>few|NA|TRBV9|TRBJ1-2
CASSVGSGRDYGYTF
TGTGCCAGCAGCGTGGGTTCAGGGAGGGACTATGGCTACACCTTC
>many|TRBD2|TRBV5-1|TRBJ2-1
CASSWTSGGSYNEQFF
TGCGCCAGCAGCTGGACTAGCGGGGGGTCCTACAATGAGCAGTTCTTC
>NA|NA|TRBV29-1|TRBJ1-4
CSVASGSNEKLFF
TGCAGCGTGGCCTCGGGGTCGAATGAAAAACTGTTTTTT
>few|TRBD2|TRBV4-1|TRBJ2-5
CASSHSGLAEETQYF
TGCGCCAGCAGCCACTCTGGACTAGCGGAAGAGACCCAGTACTTC
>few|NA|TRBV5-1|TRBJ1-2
CASSLEPELYGYTF
TGCGCCAGCAGCTTGGAACCGGAGCTCTATGGCTACACCTTC
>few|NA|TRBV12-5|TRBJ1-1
CASGLVKPGDLDTEAFF
TGTGCTAGTGGTTTGGTCAAACCTGGGGATCTTGACACTGAAGCTTTCTTT
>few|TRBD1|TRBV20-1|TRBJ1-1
CSALTGTGNTEAFF
TGCAGTGCCCTAACCGGGACAGGAAACACTGAAGCTTTCTTT
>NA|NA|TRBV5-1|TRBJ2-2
CASSLRRDNTGELFF
TGCGCCAGCAGCTTGAGGCGGGATAACACCGGGGAGCTGTTTTTT
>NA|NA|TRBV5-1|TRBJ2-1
CASSSDASSYNEQFF
TGCGCCAGCAGCTCAGATGCGAGCTCCTACAATGAGCAGTTCTTC
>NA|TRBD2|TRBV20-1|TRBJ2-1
CSARDFSGGREQFF
TGCAGTGCTAGAGATTTTAGCGGGGGCCGAGAGCAGTTCTTC
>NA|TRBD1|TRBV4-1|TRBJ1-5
CASSRTGTGGYQPQHF
TGCGCCAGCAGCCGAACCGGGACAGGTGGATACCAGCCCCAGCATTTT
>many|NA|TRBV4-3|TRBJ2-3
CASSQGRVRGTDTQYF
TGCGCCAGCAGCCAAGGAAGGGTCCGGGGCACAGATACGCAGTATTTT
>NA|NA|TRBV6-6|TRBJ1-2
CASSPVEGVRYGYTF
TGTGCCAGCAGTCCCGTCGAGGGGGTTCGCTATGGCTACACCTTC
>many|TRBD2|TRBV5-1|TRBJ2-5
CASSLAGLAGGQETQYF
TGCGCCAGCAGCTTGGCCGGACTAGCGGGGGGGCAAGAGACCCAGTACTTC
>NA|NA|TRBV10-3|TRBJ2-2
CAISVPPQELFF
TGTGCCATCAGTGTCCCACCTCAGGAGCTGTTTTTT
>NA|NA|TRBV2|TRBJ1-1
CASMIGNTEAFF
TGTGCCAGTATGATTGGGAACACTGAAGCTTTCTTT
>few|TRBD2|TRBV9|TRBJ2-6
CASSVAGGPGANVLTF
TGTGCCAGCAGCGTAGCGGGGGGGCCTGGGGCCAACGTCCTGACTTTC
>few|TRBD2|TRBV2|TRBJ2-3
CASRGLVGTDTQYF
TGTGCCAGCAGGGGACTAGTCGGCACAGATACGCAGTATTTT
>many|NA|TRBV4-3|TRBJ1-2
CASSQDSSNYGYTF
TGCGCCAGCAGCCAAGACAGCTCTAACTATGGCTACACCTTC
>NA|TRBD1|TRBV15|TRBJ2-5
CATSRDSTRDRDSRIQETQYF
TGTGCCACCAGCAGAGACTCCACCCGGGACAGGGACTCCCGGATCCAAGAGACCCAGTACTTC
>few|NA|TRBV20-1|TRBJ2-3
CSAPVRSRSDTQYF
TGCAGTGCACCCGTTCGATCACGGTCAGATACGCAGTATTTT
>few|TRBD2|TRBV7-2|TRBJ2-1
CASSLVSGGSSYNEQFF
TGTGCCAGCAGCTTAGTTAGCGGGGGAAGCTCCTACAATGAGCAGTTCTTC
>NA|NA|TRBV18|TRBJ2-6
CASSPGVPVSGANVLTF
TGTGCCAGCTCACCGGGGGTGCCAGTCTCTGGGGCCAACGTCCTGACTTTC
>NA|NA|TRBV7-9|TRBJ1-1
CSSSFENTEAFF
TGTTCCAGCAGCTTTGAGAACACTGAAGCTTTCTTT
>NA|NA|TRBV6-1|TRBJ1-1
CASSSVGTEAFF
TGTGCCAGCAGTAGTGTGGGCACTGAAGCTTTCTTT
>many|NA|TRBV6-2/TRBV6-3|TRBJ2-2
CASSPGRGLNGELFF
TGTGCCAGCAGTCCCGGCCGGGGGCTTAACGGGGAGCTGTTTTTT
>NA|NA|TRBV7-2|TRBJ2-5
CASSLGFGWTEETQYF
TGTGCCAGCAGCTTAGGGTTTGGGTGGACAGAAGAGACCCAGTACTTC
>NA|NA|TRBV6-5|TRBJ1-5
CASSYSYDSRAYF
TGTGCCAGCAGTTACAGTTACGACAGTAGGGCGTATTTT
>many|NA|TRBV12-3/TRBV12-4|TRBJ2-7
CASSLGGEQYF
TGTGCCAGCAGCTTAGGGGGCGAGCAGTACTTC
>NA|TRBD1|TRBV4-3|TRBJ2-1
CASSPRTGDNEQFF
TGCGCCAGCAGCCCCCGGACAGGCGACAATGAGCAGTTCTTC
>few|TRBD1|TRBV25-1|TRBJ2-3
CASSGDRGGADTQYF
TGTGCCAGCAGTGGGGACAGGGGGGGTGCAGATACGCAGTATTTT
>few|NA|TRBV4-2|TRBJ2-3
CASSQDLGAGTDTQYF
TGCGCCAGCAGCCAAGATCTGGGGGCAGGCACAGATACGCAGTATTTT
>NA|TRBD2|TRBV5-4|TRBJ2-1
CDSSTPTSGEDNEQFF
TGTGACAGCAGCACCCCGACTAGCGGGGAAGACAATGAGCAGTTCTTC
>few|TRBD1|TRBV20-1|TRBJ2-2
CSAPGQGGTGELFF
TGCAGTGCTCCGGGACAGGGAGGGACCGGGGAGCTGTTTTTT
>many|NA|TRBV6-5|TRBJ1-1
CASRLRRIAAEAFF
TGTGCCAGCAGATTACGTCGGATTGCCGCTGAAGCTTTCTTT
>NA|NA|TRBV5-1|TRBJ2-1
CASSRPGYNEQFF
TGCGCCAGCAGCCGCCCCGGCTACAATGAGCAGTTCTTC
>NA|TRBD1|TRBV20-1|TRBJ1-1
CSASGQGTEAFF
TGCAGTGCTAGTGGACAGGGGACTGAAGCTTTCTTT
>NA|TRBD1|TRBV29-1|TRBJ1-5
CSVQGAVSQPQHF
TGCAGCGTACAGGGGGCGGTTAGTCAGCCCCAGCATTTT
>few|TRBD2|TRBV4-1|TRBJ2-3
CASSLHGLAQDTQYF
TGCGCCAGCAGCCTCCACGGACTAGCACAAGATACGCAGTATTTT
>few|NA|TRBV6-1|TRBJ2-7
CASSERLLIGQYF
TGTGCCAGCAGTGAGCGTCTTCTGATAGGGCAGTACTTC